The table lists the clone carrying this T cell receptor (beta chain) with a few counts. What it binds is unknown. Reverse transcribing all isolated RNA meant expressed TCRB transcripts were sequenced. Method: immunoSEQ multiplex PCR; TCRdb's copy keeps in-frame clones and lacks some. The sample lists approximately 50,000 clones, approximately 45% occurring once. The sample originates from a study of beta chain features in type 1 diabetes. General study points: Moderate yet significant TCRB CDR3 shortening was seen in Type 1 diabetes patients in all four CD4+ subsets.

The source of this sequence is a man aged 25 to 45 with type 1 diabetes. The sample comprised Tregs from blood.

The CDR3 loop reads CASSPSGGAGANVLTF. CDR3 DNA sequence: TGTGCCAGCTCACCGTCCGGAGGGGCTGGGGCCAACGTCCTGACTTTC. The chain combines TRBV18 with TRBJ2-6, with D tentatively TRBD2 (6 bases). Trimming cost V 3 bases and J 2 bases, with 11 bases left between them. Germline CDR1 KGHSH, CDR2 LQKENI. This CDR3 has 16 amino acids.